These 22 T cell receptor beta chains share one sample of origin, sequenced in a study of molecular identifiers for immune sequencing clone quantification. TCRdb re-called the PCR reads through MiXCR, storing one row per CDR3 protein. The sample has hundreds of thousands of distinct CDR3 sequences, 20% to 25% seen once; the top ten hold approximately 0.83%. Sequenced sample: naive CD8+ T cells from blood, with Jurkat cell RNA spiked in. As for subset: FACS-sorted CD8+CD4-CCR7+CD45RA+ naive T cells. These receptors all come from a human donor in good health. Some libraries in this study had Jurkat cell RNA spiked in.

This clonotype was counted at least ten times. V gene TRBV11-2 combines with J gene TRBJ2-3; 10 nucleotides align to TRBD1. CDR3 length equals 15 residues. The J segment lost 8 bases and the V segment lost 5 bases, leaving 10 bases of the junction unmatched. Germline V gives CDR1 SGHAT, CDR2 FQNNGV. Written as DNA, the CDR3 is TGTGCCAGCAGCGAGACAGGGGGCAGGCCAGTTACGCAGTATTTT. Protein: CASSETGGRPVTQYF.

This clonotype was observed a handful of times. This could be a read error, since a much larger clone is one nucleotide away. This chain joins TRBV5-5 and TRBJ2-5; TRBD1 aligns across 7 bases. This CDR3 comprises 14 residues. Germline values: CDR1 SGHKS, CDR2 YYEKEE (reference sequence). CDR3 bases: TGTGCCAGCAGCGTGGACAGGTACCAAGAGATCCAGTACTTC. Residues: CASSVDRYQEIQYF.

This clonotype was recorded many times. This chain connects TRBV3-1 to TRBJ2-7; D gene uncertain. V gave up 0 bases and J gave up 3 bases, with 12 bases separating them. CDR3 size: 15 residues. The germline V gene encodes CDR1 LGHDT and CDR2 YNNKEL (reference sequence). Written as DNA, the CDR3 is TGTGCCAGCAGCCAAGATCGGATTCTTGGCTACGAGCAGTACTTC. Translated, it gives CASSQDRILGYEQYF.

On this clonotype itself: This may be a read error, as it is one base from a much larger clone. The CDR3 region is CASSYGQENAGELFF. The CDR3 region has the DNA TGTGCCAGCAGTTACGGGCAGGAGAACGCCGGGGAGCTGTTTTTT. The J gene is TRBJ2-2, the V gene TRBV6-7; D call uncertain. TRBV6-7 is treated as an ORF (open reading frame) with a function not yet certain. The CDR3 extends over 15 amino acids.

This clonotype was counted many times. The chain carries TRBV5-6 and TRBJ2-7; 9 nucleotides match TRBD2. Trimming removed 0 bases from V and 6 bases from J; junction bases left unmatched: 10. This CDR3 is 16 amino acids long. Germline assignment: CDR1 SGHDT and CDR2 YYEEEE. CDR3 residues: CASSLVGGRVTREQYF. CDR3 DNA sequence: TGTGCCAGCAGCTTGGTCGGCGGGAGGGTTACGCGCGAGCAGTACTTC.

This clonotype was seen many times. The chain employs TRBV20-1 and TRBJ2-2; weak D call: TRBD1 (5 bases). Trimming took off 3 bases at V and 4 bases at J, with 12 bases between the two ends. This CDR3 is built from 14 residues. Per germline, CDR1 DFQATT and CDR2 SNEGSKA (reference sequence). The CDR3 bases are TGCAGTGCTAGTCGCCAGGGAAGCACCGGGGAGCTGTTTTTT. Amino acid sequence: CSASRQGSTGELFF.

Regarding this clonotype: An end of the junction differs from the germline gene, which may be a read error. The gene calls are TRBV9 and TRBJ1-5; no clear D. The CDR3 consists of 14 residues. Per the germline V gene, CDR1 is SGDLS and CDR2 is YYNGEE. DNA of the CDR3: TGTGCCAGCAGCGTCGGATATAGCGATCAGCCCCAGCATTTT. This sequence encodes CASSVGYSDQPQHF.

This clonotype was detected many times. The chain uses TRBV4-3 and TRBJ2-1; the match to TRBD1 covers 8 bases. The germline V gene encodes CDR1 LGHNA and CDR2 YSLEER. The J segment lost 7 bases and the V segment lost 3 bases, leaving 11 bases of the junction unmatched. CDR3 length: 16 amino acids. This CDR3 reads CASSQSPGTGRNEQFF. The CDR3 nucleotides are TGCGCCAGCAGCCAGAGTCCCGGGACAGGTAGGAATGAGCAGTTCTTC.

The J gene is TRBJ2-7, the V gene TRBV25-1, with 8 bases identical to TRBD2. In germline, CDR1 is MGHDK, CDR2 SYGVNS. The CDR3 contains 19 residues. J gave up 2 bases and V 5 bases, and 20 bases lay outside the gene matches. CDR3 region: CASSPTSPLNGRGTYEQYF. The CDR3 nucleotides read TGTGCCAGCAGTCCCACTTCCCCCCTTAACGGGAGGGGGACCTACGAGCAGTACTTC.

In its sample, this clonotype was seen many times. The rearrangement links TRBV5-4 to TRBJ2-4; D not resolved. The CDR3 length is 13 residues. Trimming cost V 3 bases and J 7 bases, with 11 bases left between them. Germline values: CDR1 SGHNT, CDR2 YYREEE (reference sequence). The chain's CDR3 is CASSSPDFNIQYF. CDR3 bases: TGTGCCAGCAGCTCACCAGATTTCAACATTCAGTACTTC. The full variable domain, in which reference TRBV5-4 and TRBJ2-4 provide the parts outside the CDR3, is ETGVTQSPTHLIKTRGQQVTLRCSSQSGHNTVSWYQQALGQGPQFIFQYYREEENGRGNFPPRFSGLQFPNYSSELNVNALELDDSALYLCASSSPDFNIQYFGAGTRLSVL.

This clonotype showed up many times. The chain employs TRBV20-1 and TRBJ1-1; the D gene is possibly TRBD1 (6 bases). Germline lookup yields CDR1 DFQATT and CDR2 SNEGSKA (reference sequence). The CDR3 has 12 amino acids. Between the trimmed V and J ends, which lost 5 bases and 6 bases, there was a span of 13 bases. The CDR3 region has the DNA TGCAGTGCTGGGGACAACCGGCCTGAAGCTTTCTTT. Its protein product is CSAGDNRPEAFF.

This clonotype showed up many times. This chain connects TRBV7-9 to TRBJ1-1; D is undetermined. The CDR3 loop spans 12 amino acids. Trimming stripped 8 bases from V and 5 bases from J, with 12 bases between. Looked up from germline, CDR1 is SEHNR and CDR2 is FQNEAQ (reference sequence). The CDR3 sequence is CASRLAGTEAFF. CDR3 DNA: TGTGCCAGCCGTTTGGCTGGGACTGAAGCTTTCTTT.

This clonotype was seen many times. The CDR3 loop reads CASSLALVGEQFF. The CDR3 nucleotides read TGTGCCAGCAGCTTAGCGCTCGTTGGTGAGCAGTTCTTC. The chain couples TRBV7-9 to TRBJ2-1; D not certain. The CDR3 sequence is 13 residues long. Deletions cut 0 bases from V and 9 bases from J, with 9 bases between. Germline V gene sequence: CDR1 SEHNR, CDR2 FQNEAQ (reference sequence).

There are many counts of this clonotype. V is TRBV20-1 and J is TRBJ1-5, with D hard to call. Looked up from germline, CDR1 is DFQATT and CDR2 is SNEGSKA (reference sequence). V was trimmed by 6 bases and J by 4 bases, leaving 13 bases between them. The CDR3 loop spans 13 amino acids. The CDR3 protein is CSASGPRNQPQHF. CDR3 nucleotide sequence: TGCAGTGCCTCCGGCCCTAGGAATCAGCCCCAGCATTTT.

Ten or more counts support this clonotype. This chain uses TRBV7-2 with TRBJ2-3; D gene ambiguous. The CDR3 sequence is 12 residues long. Trimming cost V 4 bases and J 2 bases, with 4 bases left between them. Germline V CDR1 and CDR2: SGHTA, FQGNSA. In nucleotides, the CDR3 is TGTGCCAGCAGCTCTATCACAGATACGCAGTATTTT. It codes for CASSSITDTQYF.

This clonotype was seen repeatedly, ten times or more. The chain is built from TRBV6-1 and TRBJ1-1, with a weak D call TRBD1 (5 bases). From germline, CDR1 is MNHNS and CDR2 SASEGT. The CDR3 runs 16 residues. V shed 0 bases and J shed 7 bases, with 18 bases lying between them. The CDR3 DNA sequence: TGTGCCAGCAGTGAAGCGCTTCCCTTAGGGGTGGTTGAAGCTTTCTTT. Translating it yields CASSEALPLGVVEAFF.

This clonotype was picked up a small number of times. The genes are TRBV6-2 or TRBV6-3 and TRBJ2-2; D unclear. V shed 4 bases and J shed 4 bases, with 7 bases lying between them. Germline V gives CDR1 MNHEY, CDR2 SVGEGT. The CDR3 extends over 13 amino acids. The CDR3 loop reads CASSFGFTGELFF. The DNA of the CDR3 is TGTGCCAGCAGTTTCGGATTCACCGGGGAGCTGTTTTTT.

This clonotype was found many times. The V gene is TRBV2, the J gene TRBJ2-2, with D perhaps assigned TRBD1 or TRBD2 (5 bases each). V lost 8 bases, J lost 0 bases, and 10 bases lay in between. The CDR3 length is 14 residues. Germline-derived CDR1 and CDR2 are SNHLY and FYNNEI. The CDR3 DNA reads as TGTGCCAGCGAGACGGGGCCGAACACCGGGGAGCTGTTTTTT. It codes for CASETGPNTGELFF.

Ten or more counts support this clonotype. The rearrangement uses TRBV4-1 and TRBJ1-5; no definite D call. The CDR3 is 13 residues long. Trimming removed 0 bases at V and 9 bases at J, with 9 bases between. In germline, CDR1 is MGHRA, CDR2 YSYEKL. CDR3 DNA sequence: TGCGCCAGCAGCCAAGATGATGGCAGGCCCCAGCATTTT. It encodes CASSQDDGRPQHF.

This clonotype was recorded many times. This chain joins TRBV7-2 and TRBJ2-2; perhaps TRBD1 as D (5 bases). Between the trimmed V and J ends, which lost 4 bases and 5 bases, there was a span of 23 bases. CDR3 length: 18 amino acids. Germline V lookup: CDR1 SGHTA, CDR2 FQGNSA. CDR3 in amino acids: CASSSLPDRTFLTGELFF. CDR3 bases: TGTGCCAGCAGCTCGCTCCCAGACAGAACGTTCTTGACCGGGGAGCTGTTTTTT.

This clonotype has a count of ten or more. V is TRBV29-1 and J is TRBJ1-2; possible D gene TRBD1, 6 bases. Per germline, CDR1 SQVTM and CDR2 ANQGSEA. V lost 5 bases to trimming and J lost 4 bases, with 17 bases between them. The CDR3 is 14 residues long. In DNA form, the CDR3 reads TGCAGCGTTCCGATGGACAGAATGGTCTATGGCTACACCTTC. Its protein product is CSVPMDRMVYGYTF.

This clonotype was observed at least ten times. The chain combines TRBV28 with TRBJ1-5, with 9 bases lining up with TRBD1. Looked up from germline, CDR1 is MDHEN and CDR2 is SYDVKM. V gave up 6 bases and J gave up 5 bases; unmatched junction bases: 11. CDR3 size: 16 residues. The DNA of the CDR3 is TGTGCCAGCAGACATTACCGGGACAGGGCATATCAGCCCCAGCATTTT. Amino acids: CASRHYRDRAYQPQHF.